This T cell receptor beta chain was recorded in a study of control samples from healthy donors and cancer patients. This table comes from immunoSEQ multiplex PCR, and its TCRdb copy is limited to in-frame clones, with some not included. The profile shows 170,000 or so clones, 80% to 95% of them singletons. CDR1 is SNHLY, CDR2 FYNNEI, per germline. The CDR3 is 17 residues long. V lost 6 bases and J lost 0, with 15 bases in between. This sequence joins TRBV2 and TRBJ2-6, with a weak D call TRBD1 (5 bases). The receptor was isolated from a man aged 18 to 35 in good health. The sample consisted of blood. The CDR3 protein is CASRSDSGASGANVLTF. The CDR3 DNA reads TGTGCCAGCAGGTCCGACAGTGGAGCCTCTGGGGCCAACGTCCTGACTTTC.